The present entry profiles one T cell receptor beta chain with its context. The sample originates from a study of OX40 agonist ivuxolimab in advanced cancers. Study in general: Those treated in dose escalation had hepatocellular carcinoma, melanoma, renal cell cancer or head and neck cancer.

Here immunoSEQ multiplex PCR was the method, and the copy in TCRdb shows in-frame clones only, minus some. This sample has fewer than 55,000 clones; 80% to 90% occur once, and the top ten carry about a tenth. Germline V gene data show CDR1 as MRHNA and CDR2 as SNTAGT. Deletions cut 5 bases from V and 8 bases from J, with 17 bases between. CDR3 length: 14 residues. This TCR was sampled from an adult with an advanced solid tumor such as melanoma, head and neck, liver or kidney cancer. The V and J genes are TRBV6-4 and TRBJ2-3, with no clear D. Material: CD4+ or CD8+ T cells sorted from blood, obtained in a trial of the OX40 agonist ivuxolimab. This CDR3 reads CASSSQTATGTQYF. The CDR3 DNA follows: TGTGCCAGCAGTTCTCAGACGGCCACGGGTACGCAGTATTTT.